The 27 T cell receptor beta chains listed next were all sequenced from one sample in a study of cytomegalovirus exposure and HLA in healthy donors. Researchers ran the PCR with 60 Vbeta and 13 Jbeta primers. Sequencing was performed with immunoSEQ multiplex PCR; in TCRdb, only in-frame clones are kept and a portion is missing. The sample comprises roughly 140,000 clones, roughly 77% of which are singletons, and about 4% rests with the top ten. Sequenced sample: PBMCs. These receptors were taken from a human donor in good health.

The V gene is TRBV7-2, the J gene TRBJ2-7, with a possible D match to TRBD1 (7 bases). Germline lookup yields CDR1 SGHTA and CDR2 FQGNSA. Trimming removed 3 bases at V and 9 bases at J, with 15 bases between. This CDR3 has 13 amino acids. The CDR3 loop reads CASSLDSGGMQYF. In nucleotides, the CDR3 is TGTGCCAGCAGCTTGGATTCAGGGGGGATGCAGTACTTC.

This clone is a singleton in its sample. The chain joins TRBV5-8 to TRBJ1-5, with TRBD1 matching over 9 bases. Germline V gene lookup returns CDR1 SGHTS and CDR2 YDEGEE. Trimming took 3 bases from V and 3 from J; bases not matched to a gene: 1. This CDR3 spans 14 amino acids. CDR3: CASSWDRVNQPQHF. CDR3 bases: TGTGCCAGCAGCTGGGACAGGGTCAATCAGCCCCAGCATTTT.

Regarding this clone: This specimen includes other DNA sequences encoding the same CDR3. J is TRBJ1-1 and V is TRBV30; the D gene is possibly TRBD1 (5 bases). The CDR3 loop spans 13 amino acids. Germline V gene lookup returns CDR1 GTSNPN and CDR2 SVGIG (reference sequence). Trimming stripped 0 bases from V and 1 base from J, with 6 bases between. The CDR3 is CAWSVGGNTEAFF. The CDR3 DNA reads as TGTGCCTGGAGTGTGGGGGGGAACACTGAAGCTTTCTTT.

The rearrangement links TRBV5-6 to TRBJ1-6; D gene ambiguous. V lost 5 bases, J lost 9 bases, and 21 bases lay in between. Per the germline V gene, CDR1 is SGHDT and CDR2 is YYEEEE. The CDR3 has 16 amino acids. CDR3 in amino acids: CASSSLGLTTTSPLHF. In DNA form, the CDR3 reads TGTGCCAGCAGTTCTCTTGGACTTACGACAACTTCACCCCTCCACTTT.

The rearrangement joins TRBV5-1 to TRBJ2-7; the match to TRBD2 covers 11 bases. The CDR3 has 18 amino acids. J lost 9 bases, V lost 2 bases, and 19 bases had no gene match. Germline values: CDR1 SGHRS, CDR2 YFSETQ. The CDR3 loop is CASSFFLPGTSGPTRQYF. CDR3 in DNA: TGCGCCAGCAGCTTTTTCCTTCCCGGGACTAGCGGCCCTACGAGGCAGTACTTC.

This chain connects TRBV5-5 to TRBJ2-5, with D possibly matching TRBD2 (6 bases). Germline CDR1 is SGHKS and CDR2 is YYEKEE (reference sequence). The ends were cut back, 0 bases at V and 4 bases at J, with 16 bases in the middle. The CDR3 consists of 16 residues. This CDR3 is CASSLGGRPEGETQYF. Written as DNA, the CDR3 is TGTGCCAGCAGCTTGGGGGGACGGCCGGAGGGAGAGACCCAGTACTTC. The complete variable domain, with remaining parts taken from reference TRBV5-5 and TRBJ2-5, reads DAGVTQSPTHLIKTRGQQVTLRCSPISGHKSVSWYQQVLGQGPQFIFQYYEKEERGRGNFPDRFSARQFPNYSSELNVNALLLGDSALYLCASSLGGRPEGETQYFGPGTRLLVL.

The rearrangement joins TRBV28 to TRBJ1-2; 8 positions match TRBD1. The CDR3 has 15 residues. V was clipped by 6 bases and J by 7 bases; unmatched bases: 13. Germline V gene sequence: CDR1 MDHEN, CDR2 SYDVKM. The CDR3 nucleotides are TGTGCCAGCAGGCCGTCCCAGGGGGCTTTCGGTGGCTACACCTTC. Translating gives CASRPSQGAFGGYTF.

The chain combines TRBV29-1 with TRBJ2-6; D ambiguous. Germline loops: CDR1 SQVTM, CDR2 ANQGSEA. Trimming took off 6 bases at V and 0 bases at J, with 6 bases between the two ends. CDR3 length: 13 residues. CDR3: CSVQVSGANVLTF. As DNA, the CDR3 is TGCAGCGTACAAGTCTCTGGGGCCAACGTCCTGACTTTC. Looking up the rest from reference TRBV29-1 and TRBJ2-6 gives the full variable domain: SAVISQKPSRDICQRGTSLTIQCQVDSQVTMMFWYRQQPGQSLTLIATANQGSEATYESGFVIDKFPISRPNLTFSTLTVSNMSPEDSSIYLCSVQVSGANVLTFGAGSRLTVL.

This clone has only one observation. The rearrangement uses TRBV5-8 and TRBJ1-1, with 8 bases that match TRBD1. The V and J ends lost 0 bases and 4 bases, in that order; junction bases with no gene match: 8. The CDR3 totals 16 residues. CDR1 is SGHTS and CDR2 is YDEGEE in the germline V gene. CDR3 in DNA: TGTGCCAGCAGCTTGGGACTGGACAGGGCGGTCACTGAAGCTTTCTTT. Its translation: CASSLGLDRAVTEAFF. The entire variable domain, with the rest obtained from reference TRBV5-8 and TRBJ1-1, is as follows: EAGVTQSPTHLIKTRGQQATLRCSPISGHTSVYWYQQALGLGLQFLLWYDEGEERNRGNFPPRFSGRQFPNYSSELNVNALELEDSALYLCASSLGLDRAVTEAFFGQGTRLTVV.

This rearrangement joins TRBV6-5 to TRBJ1-2; tentatively, D is TRBD1 (6 bases). The germline V and J ends were trimmed by 4 bases and 4 bases, with 13 bases remaining between them. The V gene's germline CDR1 is MNHEY and CDR2 SVGAGI. The CDR3 is 14 amino acids. The CDR3 region is CASSSPGQLYGYTF. CDR3 nucleotides: TGTGCCAGCAGTTCCCCGGGACAACTCTATGGCTACACCTTC.

The chain employs TRBV5-5 and TRBJ1-1; the D is unclear. Germline assignment: CDR1 SGHKS and CDR2 YYEKEE (reference sequence). V lost 0 bases to trimming and J lost 1 base, with 4 bases between them. CDR3 length: 13 amino acids. The CDR3 sequence is CASSLGRNTEAFF. In DNA form, the CDR3 reads TGTGCCAGCAGCTTGGGTCGGAACACTGAAGCTTTCTTT.

V and J are TRBV27 and TRBJ2-5, with D hard to call. TRBJ2-7 explains the end of the DNA better; the J call may be wrong. CDR3 length: 13 residues. Germline CDR1 MNHEY, CDR2 SMNVEV (reference sequence). DNA of the CDR3: TGTGCCAGTTCCTCGTTTAGCTCCTACGAGCAGTACTTC. Residues: CASSSFSSYEQYF.

This chain links TRBV27 with TRBJ1-2; 7 nucleotides line up with TRBD1. The V gene's germline CDR1 is MNHEY and CDR2 SMNVEV (reference sequence). With 7 bases clipped from V and 7 bases from J, the junction kept 24 bases outside the gene matches. CDR3 size: 18 residues. The CDR3 loop is CASTKTSSGTVLFGGYTF. CDR3 in DNA: TGTGCCAGCACCAAGACCTCTTCCGGGACAGTTCTTTTCGGTGGCTACACCTTC.

The chain has TRBV28 and TRBJ1-1; the match to TRBD1 covers 8 bases. V lost 7 bases to trimming and J lost 13 bases; unmatched junction nucleotides: 14. The CDR3 has 13 amino acids. Germline CDR1 MDHEN, CDR2 SYDVKM. The CDR3 here is CASISGQGRYGFF. CDR3 nucleotide sequence: TGTGCCAGCATCTCCGGACAGGGACGTTACGGTTTCTTT.

This chain links TRBV4-1 with TRBJ2-7; TRBD1 might be the D (6 bases). The CDR3 is 15 amino acids. Trimming took off 1 base at V and 2 bases at J, with 12 bases between the two ends. Germline V lookup: CDR1 MGHRA, CDR2 YSYEKL. The CDR3 reads CASSQGWDNTYEQYF. CDR3 in DNA: TGCGCCAGCAGCCAAGGTTGGGACAACACCTACGAGCAGTACTTC.

This chain connects TRBV11-2 to TRBJ2-1; D possibly corresponds to TRBD2 (6 bases). This CDR3 is built from 14 residues. From germline, CDR1 is SGHAT and CDR2 FQNNGV. The V gene lost 3 bases and the J gene lost 2 bases, with 8 bases spanning the gap. The CDR3, as DNA: TGTGCCAGCAGCTTCGGCGGGACCTACAATGAGCAGTTCTTC. Its protein product is CASSFGGTYNEQFF.

Points on this clone: The sample carries other DNA sequences with the same CDR3. The rearrangement links TRBV4-1 to TRBJ1-1, with D uncertain. V lost 1 base and J lost 1, with 4 bases in between. Germline V CDR1 and CDR2: MGHRA, YSYEKL. This CDR3 is 13 amino acids long. The CDR3 region is CASSQAGNTEAFF. The CDR3 bases are TGCGCCAGCAGCCAAGCAGGGAACACTGAAGCTTTCTTT.

The chain couples TRBV7-2 to TRBJ2-7; 9 bases line up with TRBD1. Unmatched junction bases numbered 10, after V lost 2 bases and J lost 5 bases. The CDR3 extends over 16 amino acids. CDR1 SGHTA and CDR2 FQGNSA come from the germline V gene. CDR3 nucleotides: TGTGCCAGCAGCTTACTTCCGGGACAGGGCAACAACGAGCAGTACTTC. Its translation is CASSLLPGQGNNEQYF.

This clone was counted once. J is TRBJ1-3 and V is TRBV19; D gene unclear. The germline V gene has CDR1 LNHDA and CDR2 SQIVND (reference sequence). V gave up 7 bases and J gave up 2 bases, with 6 bases separating them. CDR3 length: 12 residues. The DNA for the CDR3 is TGTGCCAGTAAGGGAGCTGGAAACACCATATATTTT. Translation: CASKGAGNTIYF.

This clone turned up a few times. The rearrangement uses TRBV25-1 and TRBJ2-7, with 9 bases fitting TRBD2. Germline CDR1 is MGHDK and CDR2 is SYGVNS. This CDR3 is 12 amino acids long. With 11 bases clipped from V and 3 bases from J, the junction kept 5 bases outside the gene matches. The CDR3 DNA reads TGTGCCGCTAGCGGGGCACGCTACGAGCAGTACTTC. It codes for CAASGARYEQYF.

The gene calls are TRBV7-6 and TRBJ2-5, with 7 bases matching TRBD1. Germline CDR1 reads SGHVS; CDR2 reads FNYEAQ. The ends lost 1 base at V and 6 bases at J; junction bases unmatched: 14. This CDR3 has 17 amino acids. The CDR3 protein is CASSLVPGTGESKTQYF. The CDR3 DNA reads TGTGCCAGCAGCTTAGTCCCGGGTACAGGGGAGTCGAAGACCCAGTACTTC. The entire variable domain, with the rest obtained from reference TRBV7-6 and TRBJ2-5, is as follows: GAGVSQSPRYKVTKRGQDVALRCDPISGHVSLYWYRQALGQGPEFLTYFNYEAQQDKSGLPNDRFSAERPEGSISTLTIQRTEQRDSAMYRCASSLVPGTGESKTQYFGPGTRLLVL.

This sequence joins TRBV30 and TRBJ1-2; D might be TRBD1 (5 bases). Trimming stripped 2 bases from V and 4 bases from J, with 14 bases between. Per the germline V gene, CDR1 is GTSNPN and CDR2 is SVGIG (reference sequence). CDR3 size: 14 residues. CDR3 amino acids: CAWSWRGEGYGYTF. CDR3 coding DNA: TGTGCCTGGAGTTGGAGGGGTGAGGGCTATGGCTACACCTTC.

This clone was observed a handful of times. This rearrangement joins TRBV4-3 to TRBJ2-2; TRBD2 might be the D (6 bases). V shed 0 bases and J shed 5 bases, with 13 bases lying between them. The germline V gene encodes CDR1 LGHNA and CDR2 YSLEER. The CDR3 is 16 amino acids. The CDR3 DNA reads as TGCGCCAGCAGCCAAGATCTCGGGGGAAGTACCGGGGAGCTGTTTTTT. This translates into CASSQDLGGSTGELFF.

This rearrangement joins TRBV14 to TRBJ1-6; 9 positions agree with TRBD1. Germline CDR1 SGHDN, CDR2 FVKESK. The J segment lost 10 bases and the V segment lost 5 bases, leaving 6 bases of the junction unmatched. The CDR3 runs 14 residues. CDR3: CASSVDRGVSPLHF. CDR3 DNA sequence: TGTGCCAGCAGCGTGGACAGGGGTGTCTCACCCCTCCACTTT.

The gene calls are TRBV25-1 and TRBJ1-1; D ambiguous. Deletions cut 4 bases from V and 0 bases from J, with 12 bases between. Germline values: CDR1 MGHDK, CDR2 SYGVNS. This CDR3 is built from 15 residues. DNA for the CDR3: TGTGCCAGCAGTGGCTTAGAGCTGATGAACACTGAAGCTTTCTTT. Translating it yields CASSGLELMNTEAFF.

This rearrangement joins TRBV5-6 to TRBJ2-7; D perhaps matches TRBD1 (5 bases). Germline loops: CDR1 SGHDT, CDR2 YYEEEE. The V and J ends lost 2 bases and 2 bases respectively, with 14 bases between them. The CDR3 is 15 residues long. The CDR3: CASSLDRRTTYEQYF. The DNA for the CDR3 is TGTGCCAGCAGCTTAGACAGACGAACTACCTACGAGCAGTACTTC.

This clone was detected a few times. This chain uses TRBV11-2 with TRBJ2-3, with a weak D call TRBD1 (6 bases). The germline gives CDR1 SGHAT, CDR2 FQNNGV. There are 15 residues in the CDR3. V lost 2 bases and J lost 5, with 14 bases in between. DNA for the CDR3: TGTGCCAGCAGCTTATTACAGGGTGCCCGAGATACGCAGTATTTT. Encoded protein: CASSLLQGARDTQYF.